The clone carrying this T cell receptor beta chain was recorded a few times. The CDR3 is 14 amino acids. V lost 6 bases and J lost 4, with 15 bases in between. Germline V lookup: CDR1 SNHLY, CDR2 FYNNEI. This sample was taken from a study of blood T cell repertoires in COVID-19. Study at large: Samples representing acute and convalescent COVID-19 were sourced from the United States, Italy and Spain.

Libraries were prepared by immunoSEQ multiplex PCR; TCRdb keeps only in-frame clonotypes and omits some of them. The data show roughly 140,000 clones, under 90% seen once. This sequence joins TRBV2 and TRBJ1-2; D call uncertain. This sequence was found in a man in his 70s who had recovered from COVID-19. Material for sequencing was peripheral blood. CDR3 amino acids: CASSLFGEAYGYTF. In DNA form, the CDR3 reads TGTGCCAGCAGCCTTTTCGGGGAGGCCTATGGCTACACCTTC.